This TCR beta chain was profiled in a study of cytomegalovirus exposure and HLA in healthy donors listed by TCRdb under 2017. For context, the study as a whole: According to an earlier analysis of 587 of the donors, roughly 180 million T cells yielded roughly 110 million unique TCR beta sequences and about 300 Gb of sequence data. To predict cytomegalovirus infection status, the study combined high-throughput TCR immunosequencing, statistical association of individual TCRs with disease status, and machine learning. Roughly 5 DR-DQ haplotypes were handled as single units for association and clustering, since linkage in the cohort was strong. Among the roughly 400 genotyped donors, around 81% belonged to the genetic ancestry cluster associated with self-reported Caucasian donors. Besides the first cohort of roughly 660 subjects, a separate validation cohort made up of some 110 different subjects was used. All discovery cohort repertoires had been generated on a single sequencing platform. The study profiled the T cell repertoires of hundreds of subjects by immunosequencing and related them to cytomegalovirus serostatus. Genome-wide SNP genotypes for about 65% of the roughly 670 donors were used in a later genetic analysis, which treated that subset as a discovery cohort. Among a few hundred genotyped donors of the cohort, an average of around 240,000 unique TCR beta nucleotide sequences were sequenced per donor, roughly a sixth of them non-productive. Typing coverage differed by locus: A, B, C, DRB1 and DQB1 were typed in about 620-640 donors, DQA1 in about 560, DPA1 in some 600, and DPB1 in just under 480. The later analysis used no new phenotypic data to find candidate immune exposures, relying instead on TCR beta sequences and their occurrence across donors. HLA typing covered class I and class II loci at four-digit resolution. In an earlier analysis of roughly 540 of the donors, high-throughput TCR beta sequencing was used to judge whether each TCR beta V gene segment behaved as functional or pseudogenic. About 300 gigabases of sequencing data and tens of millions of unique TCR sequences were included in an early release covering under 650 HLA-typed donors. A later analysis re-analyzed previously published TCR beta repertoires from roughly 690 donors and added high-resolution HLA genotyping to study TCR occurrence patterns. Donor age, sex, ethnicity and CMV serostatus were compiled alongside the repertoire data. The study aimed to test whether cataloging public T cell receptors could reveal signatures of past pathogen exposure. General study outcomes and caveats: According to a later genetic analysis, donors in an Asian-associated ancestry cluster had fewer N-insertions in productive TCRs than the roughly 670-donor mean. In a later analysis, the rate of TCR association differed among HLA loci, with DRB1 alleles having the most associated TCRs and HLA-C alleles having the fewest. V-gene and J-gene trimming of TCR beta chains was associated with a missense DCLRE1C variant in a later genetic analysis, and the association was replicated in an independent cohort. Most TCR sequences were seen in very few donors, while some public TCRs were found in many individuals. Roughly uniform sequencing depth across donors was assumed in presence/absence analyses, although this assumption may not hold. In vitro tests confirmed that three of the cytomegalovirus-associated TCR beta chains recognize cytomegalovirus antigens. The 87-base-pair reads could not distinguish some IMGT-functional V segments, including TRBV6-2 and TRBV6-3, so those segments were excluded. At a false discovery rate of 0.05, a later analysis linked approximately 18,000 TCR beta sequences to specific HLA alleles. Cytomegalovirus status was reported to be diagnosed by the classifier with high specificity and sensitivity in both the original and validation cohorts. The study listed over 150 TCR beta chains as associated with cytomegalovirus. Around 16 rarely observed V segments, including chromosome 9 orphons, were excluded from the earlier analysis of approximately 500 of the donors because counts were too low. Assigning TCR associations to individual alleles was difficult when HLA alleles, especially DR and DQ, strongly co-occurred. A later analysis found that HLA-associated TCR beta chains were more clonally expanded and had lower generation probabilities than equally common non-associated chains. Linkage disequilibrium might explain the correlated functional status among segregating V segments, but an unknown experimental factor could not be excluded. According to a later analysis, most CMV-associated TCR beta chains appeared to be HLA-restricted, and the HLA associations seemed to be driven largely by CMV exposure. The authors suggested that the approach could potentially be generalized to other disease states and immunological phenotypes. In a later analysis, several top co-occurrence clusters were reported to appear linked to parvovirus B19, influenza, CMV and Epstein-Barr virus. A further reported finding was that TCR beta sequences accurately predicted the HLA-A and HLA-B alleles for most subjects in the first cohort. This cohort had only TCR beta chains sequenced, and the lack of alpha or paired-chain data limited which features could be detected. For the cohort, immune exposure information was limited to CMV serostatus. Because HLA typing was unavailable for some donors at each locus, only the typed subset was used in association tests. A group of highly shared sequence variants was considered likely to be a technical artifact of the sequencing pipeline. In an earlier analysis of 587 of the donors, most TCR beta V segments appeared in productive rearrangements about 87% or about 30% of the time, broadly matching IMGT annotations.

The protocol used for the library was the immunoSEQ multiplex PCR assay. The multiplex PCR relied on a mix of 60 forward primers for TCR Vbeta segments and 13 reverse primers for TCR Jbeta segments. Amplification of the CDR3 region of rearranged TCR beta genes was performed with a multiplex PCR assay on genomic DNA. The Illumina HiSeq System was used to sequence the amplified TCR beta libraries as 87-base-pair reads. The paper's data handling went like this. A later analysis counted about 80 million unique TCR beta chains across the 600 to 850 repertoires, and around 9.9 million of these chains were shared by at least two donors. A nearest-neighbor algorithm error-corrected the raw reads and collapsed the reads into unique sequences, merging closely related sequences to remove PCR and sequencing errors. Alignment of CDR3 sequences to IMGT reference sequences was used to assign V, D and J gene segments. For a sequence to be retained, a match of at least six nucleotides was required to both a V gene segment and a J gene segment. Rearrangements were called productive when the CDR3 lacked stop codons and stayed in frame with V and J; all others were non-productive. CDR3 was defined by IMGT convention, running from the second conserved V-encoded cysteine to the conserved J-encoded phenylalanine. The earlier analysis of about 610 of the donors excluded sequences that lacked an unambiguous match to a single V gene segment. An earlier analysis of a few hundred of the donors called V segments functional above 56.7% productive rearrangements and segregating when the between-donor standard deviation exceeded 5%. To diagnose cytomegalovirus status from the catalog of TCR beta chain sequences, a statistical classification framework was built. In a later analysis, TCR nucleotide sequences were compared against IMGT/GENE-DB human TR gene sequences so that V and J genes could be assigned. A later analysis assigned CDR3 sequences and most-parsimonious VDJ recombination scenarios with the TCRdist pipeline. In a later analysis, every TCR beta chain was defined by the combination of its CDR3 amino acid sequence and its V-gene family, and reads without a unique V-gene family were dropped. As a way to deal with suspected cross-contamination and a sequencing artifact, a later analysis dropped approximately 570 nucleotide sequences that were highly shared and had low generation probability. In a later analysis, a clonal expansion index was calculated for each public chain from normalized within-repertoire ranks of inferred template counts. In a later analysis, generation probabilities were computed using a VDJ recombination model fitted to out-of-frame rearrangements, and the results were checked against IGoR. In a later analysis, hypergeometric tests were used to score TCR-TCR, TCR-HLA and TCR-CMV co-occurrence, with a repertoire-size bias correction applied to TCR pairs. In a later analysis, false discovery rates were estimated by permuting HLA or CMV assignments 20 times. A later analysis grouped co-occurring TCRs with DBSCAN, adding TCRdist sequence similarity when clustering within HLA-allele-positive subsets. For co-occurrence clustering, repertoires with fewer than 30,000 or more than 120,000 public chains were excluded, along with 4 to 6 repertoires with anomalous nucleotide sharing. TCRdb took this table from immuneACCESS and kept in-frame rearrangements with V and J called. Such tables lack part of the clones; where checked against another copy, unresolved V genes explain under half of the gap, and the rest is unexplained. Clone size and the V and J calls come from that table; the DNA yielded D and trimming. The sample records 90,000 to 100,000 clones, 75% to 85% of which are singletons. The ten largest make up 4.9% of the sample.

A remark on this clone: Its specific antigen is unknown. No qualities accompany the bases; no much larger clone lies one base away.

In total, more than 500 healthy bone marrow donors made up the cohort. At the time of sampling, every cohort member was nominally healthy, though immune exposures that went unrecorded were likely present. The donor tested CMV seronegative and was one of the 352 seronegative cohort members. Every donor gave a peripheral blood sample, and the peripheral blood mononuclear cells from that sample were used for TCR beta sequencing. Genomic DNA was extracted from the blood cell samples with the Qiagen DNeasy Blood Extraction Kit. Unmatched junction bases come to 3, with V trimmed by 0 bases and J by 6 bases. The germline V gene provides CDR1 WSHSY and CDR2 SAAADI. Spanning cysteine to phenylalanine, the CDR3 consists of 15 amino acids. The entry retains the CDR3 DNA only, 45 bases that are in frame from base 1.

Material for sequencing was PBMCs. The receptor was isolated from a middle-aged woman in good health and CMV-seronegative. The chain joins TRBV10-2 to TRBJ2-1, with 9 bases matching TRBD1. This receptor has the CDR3 CASSESVDRGNEQFF. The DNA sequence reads TGCGCCAGCAGTGAGTCGGTGGACAGGGGCAATGAGCAGTTCTTC.